Listed here is a single TCR beta chain. The antigen remains undetermined. The sample holds other DNA sequences that translate to the same CDR3. This sample stems from a study of beta chain features in type 1 diabetes. Expressed TCRB transcripts got sequenced, as all isolated RNA was reverse transcribed. Sequenced by immunoSEQ multiplex PCR; TCRdb stores in-frame clones only, minus some. The sample consists of about 650,000 clones, roughly an eighth of them appearing once. Between the trimmed V and J ends, which lost 5 bases and 3 bases, there was a span of 13 bases. The CDR3 is made up of 14 amino acids. Germline V gene data show CDR1 as SGHVS and CDR2 as FQNEAQ. Whole-study findings and limits: Shortening of TCRB CDR3s, moderate but significant, appeared in all four CD4+ subsets of Type 1 diabetes patients. Comparison showed that naive, central memory and Treg TCRB repertoires appeared more similar among patients than among healthy donors.

The authors obtained over 98% purity in all sorted populations. The material sequenced was naive CD4+ T cells from blood. V usage is TRBV7-8 and J usage is TRBJ1-1, with D possibly TRBD1 on 6 matching bases. This sequence was found in a man aged 25-45 years with type 1 diabetes. The CDR3 region is CASSLRQDYTEAFF. CDR3 sequence (DNA): TGTGCCAGCAGCCTACGACAGGACTACACTGAAGCTTTCTTT. The entire variable domain, with the rest obtained from reference TRBV7-8 and TRBJ1-1, is as follows: GAGVSQSPRYKVAKRGQDVALRCDPISGHVSLFWYQQALGQGPEFLTYFQNEAQLDKSGLPSDRFFAERPEGSVSTLKIQRTQQEDSAVYLCASSLRQDYTEAFFGQGTRLTVV.